Each of the 14 T cell receptor beta chains below was sequenced from the same sample in a study of T-cell memory formation after mild COVID-19. MiXCR, applied by TCRdb to the 5' RACE reads, yields one record per CDR3 protein. Here the sample spans around 110,000 distinct CDR3 sequences, 13% to 15% being singletons. Sequenced material: PBMCs or a T cell subset sorted from them (not recorded which). The receptors derive from a man younger than 30 who had mild COVID-19 (a few samples of this study predate the infection). Cell type and time point are not known.

On this clonotype itself: A much larger clone is a single base away; this may be a read error. V gene TRBV28 combines with J gene TRBJ2-5; D uncertain. Germline assignment: CDR1 MDHEN and CDR2 SYDVKM. This CDR3 comprises 11 residues. V was pared by 7 bases and J by 1 base, with 4 bases between. The CDR3 here is CASTSQETQYF. The CDR3 DNA follows: TGTGCCAGCACCTCCCAAGAGACCCAGTACTTC.

With respect to this clonotype: Because the CDR3's place on the DNA is in doubt, the DNA is left out and the CDR3 is given as listed by TCRdb. This chain connects TRBV12-3 or TRBV12-4 to TRBJ1-4. The CDR3 spans 16 residues, counting both ends. CDR3 protein: CASRGSGPTNEKLFFF.

This clonotype was counted only a few times. The J gene is TRBJ2-1, the V gene TRBV4-1; D is unresolved. V lost 4 bases and J lost 10, with 11 bases in between. This CDR3 contains 12 residues. CDR1 is MGHRA, CDR2 YSYEKL, per germline. Here the CDR3 reads CASSPPLGEQFF. CDR3 DNA: TGCGCCAGCAGCCCGCCCTTGGGCGAGCAGTTCTTC.

The chain is built from TRBV6-5 and TRBJ1-1, with D uncertain. The germline V gene encodes CDR1 MNHEY and CDR2 SVGAGI. The CDR3 has 14 amino acids. The V end was cut by 5 bases, the J end by 6 bases, with 16 bases between. The CDR3 loop reads CASSLQNSGAEAFF. As DNA, the CDR3 is TGTGCCAGCAGTCTCCAAAACTCGGGCGCTGAAGCTTTCTTT.

CDR3 DNA: TGCAGTGCTAGCACAGATACGCAGTATTTT. It yields the protein CSASTDTQYF. The V call is TRBV20-1, the J call TRBJ2-3; D call uncertain. The CDR3 covers 10 residues. Germline V gene lookup returns CDR1 DFQATT and CDR2 SNEGSKA (reference sequence). Between the trimmed V and J ends, which lost 3 bases and 2 bases, there was a span of 0 bases.

The genes are TRBV7-6 and TRBJ1-1; the D is unclear. CDR3 length: 12 amino acids. V was shortened by 2 bases and J by 6 bases, with 7 bases between the two germline ends. Germline CDR1 reads SGHVS; CDR2 reads FNYEAQ. The CDR3 region has the DNA TGTGCCAGCAGCTTATTGTCCGCTGAAGCTTTCTTT. Translating it yields CASSLLSAEAFF. Full variable domain (outside the CDR3, taken from reference TRBV7-6 and TRBJ1-1): GAGVSQSPRYKVTKRGQDVALRCDPISGHVSLYWYRQALGQGPEFLTYFNYEAQQDKSGLPNDRFSAERPEGSISTLTIQRTEQRDSAMYRCASSLLSAEAFFGQGTRLTVV.

This clonotype was recorded a few times. This chain connects TRBV29-1 to TRBJ2-7, with TRBD2 matching 13 bases. This CDR3 has 14 amino acids. Trimming removed 7 bases from V and 4 bases from J; junction bases left unmatched: 7. The germline V gene encodes CDR1 SQVTM and CDR2 ANQGSEA. CDR3 protein: CSGGPGLAGYEQYF. The DNA of the CDR3 is TGCAGCGGCGGACCGGGACTAGCGGGGTACGAGCAGTACTTC.

The V and J genes are TRBV7-9 and TRBJ2-2; D is perhaps TRBD2 (6 bases). Trimming stripped 7 bases from V and 5 bases from J, with 14 bases between. CDR1 is SEHNR, CDR2 FQNEAQ, per germline (reference sequence). The CDR3 contains 14 residues. Here the CDR3 reads CASILSGGTGELFF. The CDR3 DNA follows: TGTGCCAGCATCCTTAGCGGTGGGACCGGGGAGCTGTTTTTT. The whole variable domain, remainder taken from reference TRBV7-9 and TRBJ2-2, is DTGVSQNPRHKITKRGQNVTFRCDPISEHNRLYWYRQTLGQGPEFLTYFQNEAQLEKSRLLSDRFSAERPKGSFSTLEIQRTEQGDSAMYLCASILSGGTGELFFGEGSRLTVL.

This rearrangement joins TRBV14 to TRBJ1-2, with a tentative D call TRBD1 (6 bases). CDR1 SGHDN and CDR2 FVKESK come from the germline V gene. This CDR3 contains 15 residues. The V end lost 1 base, the J end lost 4 bases, and 13 bases lay between the germline ends. CDR3 amino acids: CASSQGQAWGYGYTF. The CDR3 DNA follows: TGTGCCAGCAGCCAAGGACAGGCTTGGGGCTATGGCTACACCTTC.

This clonotype was picked up a small number of times. The rearrangement uses TRBV9 and TRBJ2-3; D unresolved. With 0 bases removed from V and 0 bases from J, the gap between germline ends came to 5 bases. The CDR3 loop spans 14 amino acids. CDR1 is SGDLS and CDR2 is YYNGEE in the germline V gene. Written as DNA, the CDR3 is TGTGCCAGCAGCGTAGTGCAGAGCACAGATACGCAGTATTTT. Translating it yields CASSVVQSTDTQYF.

The sample holds many counts of this clonotype. V usage is TRBV7-2 and J usage is TRBJ2-3; possibly TRBD1 for D (6 bases). This CDR3 region has 15 residues. V was shortened by 2 bases and J by 5 bases, with 14 bases between the two germline ends. Germline CDR1 reads SGHTA; CDR2 reads FQGNSA. The chain's CDR3 is CASSLSGRGRDTQYF. The CDR3 DNA follows: TGTGCCAGCAGCTTATCGGGAAGGGGGAGAGATACGCAGTATTTT.

This clonotype was recorded at least ten times. The V and J genes are TRBV5-1 and TRBJ2-1; unclear D gene. V was trimmed by 4 bases and J by 5 bases, leaving 13 bases between them. The CDR3 extends over 14 amino acids. The germline V gene encodes CDR1 SGHRS and CDR2 YFSETQ. In DNA, the CDR3 is TGCGCCAGCAGCGTTTACCGGGCTGACAATGAGCAGTTCTTC. Protein product: CASSVYRADNEQFF.

V is TRBV7-8 and J is TRBJ1-2; D not resolved. Trimming shortened V by 1 base and J by 8 bases, and 11 bases separated the two germline ends. CDR1 is SGHVS, CDR2 FQNEAQ, per germline. This CDR3 is 13 amino acids long. CDR3 region: CASSLGAGTGYTF. As DNA, the CDR3 is TGTGCCAGCAGCTTAGGGGCCGGAACCGGCTACACCTTC.

V usage is TRBV29-1 and J usage is TRBJ1-2; D uncertain. Germline assignment: CDR1 SQVTM and CDR2 ANQGSEA. This CDR3 is built from 12 residues. V was pared by 7 bases and J by 2 bases, with 11 bases between. CDR3 amino acids: CSGEDANYGYTF. As DNA, the CDR3 is TGCAGCGGAGAGGACGCAAACTATGGCTACACCTTC.